A single sample is the source of the 20 T cell receptor beta chains below, sequenced in a study of CD8+ T cells in alopecia areata. It was cDNA, reverse transcribed from extracted RNA, that served as the sequencing template. Using immunoSEQ multiplex PCR, the repertoire was profiled, and TCRdb retains in-frame clones only, with some absent. The sample lists about 14,000 clones; 45% to 60% were seen once. Across roughly five patients, CD4+ cells underwent sorting into CD25+CD127- cells. The sequenced sample was CD4+ Tregs sorted from blood. Receptors were obtained from a human donor with alopecia areata.

V usage is TRBV7-9 and J usage is TRBJ2-1, with TRBD2 identical over 9 bases. The CDR3 contains 15 residues. Germline values: CDR1 SEHNR, CDR2 FQNEAQ (reference sequence). Trimming took 5 bases from V and 10 from J; bases not matched to a gene: 12. CDR3 region: CASSPRVAGAGEQFF. The CDR3 DNA reads TGTGCCAGCAGCCCGCGGGTAGCGGGAGCGGGGGAGCAGTTCTTC.

The chain recombines TRBV11-1 with TRBJ1-1; unclear D gene. Germline CDR1 and CDR2: SGHAT and FQDESV (reference sequence). V was shortened by 2 bases and J by 3 bases, with 7 bases between the two germline ends. The CDR3 is 13 amino acids. CDR3 DNA: TGTGCCAGCAGCTTACTTGGTTACACTGAAGCTTTCTTT. Amino acids: CASSLLGYTEAFF.

This sequence joins TRBV7-9 and TRBJ1-2; D is uncertain. The germline V gene encodes CDR1 SEHNR and CDR2 FQNEAQ (reference sequence). The CDR3 totals 13 residues. The ends were cut back, 1 base at V and 3 bases at J, with 6 bases in the middle. The CDR3 spells CASSLVQDYGYTF. DNA for the CDR3: TGTGCCAGCAGCTTAGTTCAGGACTATGGCTACACCTTC. Full variable domain (rest looked up from reference TRBV7-9 and TRBJ1-2): DTGVSQNPRHKITKRGQNVTFRCDPISEHNRLYWYRQTLGQGPEFLTYFQNEAQLEKSRLLSDRFSAERPKGSFSTLEIQRTEQGDSAMYLCASSLVQDYGYTFGSGTRLTVV.

This clone showed up just once. The chain joins TRBV10-2 to TRBJ2-5, with 9 bases matching TRBD1. Germline V CDR1 and CDR2: WSHSY, SAAADI. V shed 6 bases and J 1 base; nucleotides not matched to a gene: 6. CDR3 length: 15 residues. The CDR3 region is CASRGDRVAQETQYF. The CDR3 DNA follows: TGCGCCAGCAGGGGGGACAGGGTAGCCCAAGAGACCCAGTACTTC.

Only a few counts were recorded for this clone. This chain connects TRBV29-1 to TRBJ2-7; 9 bases agree with TRBD1. V lost 6 bases, J lost 6 bases, and 15 bases stayed unmatched. Germline V gene data show CDR1 as SQVTM and CDR2 as ANQGSEA. The length of the CDR3 is 15 residues. CDR3 residues: CSVGGQGPGGGEQYF. The CDR3 DNA follows: TGCAGCGTGGGGGGACAGGGCCCCGGCGGGGGCGAGCAGTACTTC.

This sequence joins TRBV7-3 and TRBJ2-1, with TRBD2 matching over 10 bases. Trimming at V came to 2 bases and at J to 2 bases, leaving 0 bases not matched to a gene. The CDR3 contains 15 residues. Germline CDR1 is SGHTA and CDR2 is FQGTGA. The CDR3 nucleotides read TGTGCCAGCAGCTTAGGACTAGCGGCCTACAATGAGCAGTTCTTC. It yields the protein CASSLGLAAYNEQFF.

The chain couples TRBV28 to TRBJ1-2; D possibly corresponds to TRBD1 (6 bases). Germline V CDR1 and CDR2: MDHEN, SYDVKM. The CDR3 extends over 15 amino acids. V dropped 8 bases and J dropped 3 bases, with 19 bases sitting between them. CDR3 amino acids: CASDRGAENYYGYTF. Here the CDR3 DNA reads TGTGCCAGCGATAGGGGGGCAGAAAATTACTATGGCTACACCTTC.

The chain recombines TRBV30 with TRBJ2-7, with 10 bases lining up with TRBD2. This CDR3 has 14 amino acids. CDR1 is GTSNPN and CDR2 is SVGIG in the germline V gene (reference sequence). The junction had 1 base not matched to a gene; V was cut back by 0 bases and J by 2 bases. The CDR3 DNA sequence: TGTGCCTGGAGTGTAGGACTAGCGGCCTACGAGCAGTACTTC. Translating it yields CAWSVGLAAYEQYF. The whole variable domain, filled in from reference TRBV30 and TRBJ2-7, reads SQTIHQWPATLVQPVGSPLSLECTVEGTSNPNLYWYRQAAGRGLQLLFYSVGIGQISSEVPQNLSASRPQDRQFILSSKKLLLSDSGFYLCAWSVGLAAYEQYFGPGTRLTVT.

This clone has just a few counts. The J gene is TRBJ2-5, the V gene TRBV18; D call uncertain. CDR1 KGHSH and CDR2 LQKENI come from the germline V gene. Trimming took 6 bases from V and 0 from J, leaving 5 bases between them. The CDR3 contains 12 residues. The DNA of the CDR3 is TGTGCCAGCTCGGAGTACCAAGAGACCCAGTACTTC. The encoded protein is CASSEYQETQYF.

This clone was picked up a small number of times. This chain links TRBV5-1 with TRBJ1-2; TRBD1 aligns across 11 bases. The CDR3 totals 13 residues. The germline V gene has CDR1 SGHRS and CDR2 YFSETQ. With 4 bases clipped from V and 8 bases from J, the junction kept 4 bases outside the gene matches. As DNA, the CDR3 is TGCGCCAGCAGCCCGGACAGGGGGCAAGGCTACACCTTC. It encodes CASSPDRGQGYTF.

The chain recombines TRBV4-2 with TRBJ1-5, with D perhaps TRBD1 (6 bases). The CDR3 has 20 residues. Trimming shortened V by 1 base and J by 0 bases, and 22 bases separated the two germline ends. Germline V gene sequence: CDR1 LGHNA, CDR2 YNFKEQ. Written as DNA, the CDR3 is TGTGCCAGCAGCCAAGGGTTTTTCTGGGGGACACCTAATAGCAATCAGCCCCAGCATTTT. As protein: CASSQGFFWGTPNSNQPQHF.

The rearrangement uses TRBV6-1 and TRBJ2-5; 9 bases are shared with TRBD1. The better agreement between TRBJ2-7 and the DNA end casts doubt on the J call. In germline, CDR1 is MNHNS, CDR2 SASEGT. CDR3 size: 15 residues. The CDR3 here is CASSSPGTGYNEQYF. CDR3 DNA: TGTGCCAGCAGTTCTCCCGGGACAGGGTACAACGAGCAGTACTTC.

The V gene is TRBV7-3, the J gene TRBJ1-1; no firm D call. V was shortened by 5 bases and J by 4 bases, with 11 bases between the two germline ends. The CDR3 sequence is 13 residues long. The germline V gene has CDR1 SGHTA and CDR2 FQGTGA. In DNA form, the CDR3 reads TGTGCCAGCAGCCTTAGTCGGGGCACTGAAGCTTTCTTT. Its translation is CASSLSRGTEAFF.

CDR3 in amino acids: CASSQEFTAIYQETQYF. CDR3 nucleotide sequence: TGCGCCAGCAGCCAAGAGTTTACCGCAATATACCAAGAGACCCAGTACTTC. The chain is built from TRBV4-1 and TRBJ2-5; D gene uncertain. This CDR3 region has 17 residues. V lost 0 bases and J lost 0, with 14 bases in between. The germline CDR1 and CDR2 sequences are MGHRA and YSYEKL.

The chain couples TRBV2 to TRBJ2-7; tentative D call: TRBD2 (5 bases). Looked up from germline, CDR1 is SNHLY and CDR2 is FYNNEI. The V end was cut by 11 bases, the J end by 6 bases, with 14 bases between. The CDR3 has 11 amino acids. The CDR3 region is CALAGEGEQYF. DNA for the CDR3: TGTGCCCTCGCGGGCGAAGGCGAGCAGTACTTC.

This chain connects TRBV16 to TRBJ2-6, with D maybe TRBD2 (6 bases). CDR1 is KGHSY, CDR2 FQNENV, per germline. The CDR3 is 16 residues long. The V end was cut by 8 bases, the J end by 0 bases, with 14 bases between. The CDR3 nucleotides read TGTGCCAGCTGGGCGGGATTAATCTCTGGGGCCAACGTCCTGACTTTC. This gives the protein CASWAGLISGANVLTF.

Only a few counts were recorded for this clone. The J gene is TRBJ2-7, the V gene TRBV18; 9 nucleotides align to TRBD1. V trimming: 4 bases; J trimming: 5 bases; junction bases outside the gene matches: 9. Looked up from germline, CDR1 is KGHSH and CDR2 is LQKENI. The CDR3 runs 15 residues. CDR3 nucleotide sequence: TGTGCCAGCTCACGTCGGACAGGGGTCGGGGACGAGCAGTACTTC. It yields the protein CASSRRTGVGDEQYF.

V usage is TRBV7-8 and J usage is TRBJ2-2; D call uncertain. The CDR3 spans 16 residues. V was shortened by 1 base and J by 5 bases, with 14 bases between the two germline ends. Germline CDR1 and CDR2: SGHVS and FQNEAQ. This CDR3 is CASSLGVRWWTGELFF. The DNA for the CDR3 is TGTGCCAGCAGCTTAGGGGTCAGGTGGTGGACCGGGGAGCTGTTTTTT.

This clone was counted only a few times. A read error may produce the germline difference seen at one junction end. The chain links TRBV6-5 to TRBJ1-1; no firm D call. Germline V gives CDR1 MNHEY, CDR2 SVGAGI. The CDR3 loop spans 15 amino acids. CDR3 nucleotides: TGTGCCAGCAGTTACTCGAGTAGAGGGAACCCTGAAGCTTTCTTT. Translating gives CASSYSSRGNPEAFF.

By its share, this clone is medium-sized. The gene calls are TRBV20-1 and TRBJ2-7; a possible D gene is TRBD2 (5 bases). V was shortened by 2 bases and J by 10 bases, with 9 bases between the two germline ends. The CDR3 consists of 10 residues. CDR1 is DFQATT, CDR2 SNEGSKA, per germline (reference sequence). CDR3 sequence reads: CSARREPQYF. CDR3 DNA sequence: TGCAGTGCTAGAAGGGAGCCCCAGTACTTC.